The clone carrying this TCR beta chain was recorded many times. The germline gives CDR1 LGHNA, CDR2 YSLEER. The CDR3 totals 15 residues. Trimming cost V 0 bases and J 8 bases; bases outside gene matches: 7. This specimen belongs to a study of identical twins. TCRdb re-called the 5' RACE reads with MiXCR, one entry per CDR3 protein. The table includes roughly 700,000 distinct CDR3 sequences, around 8.6% detected once. The data were also submitted as part of a second study, on yellow fever vaccine responses in identical twins.

The chain links TRBV4-3 to TRBJ1-2; 9 positions agree with TRBD1. The sequence came from a woman under 30 in good health. The sequencing input was PBMCs. The DNA for the CDR3 is TGCGCCAGCAGCCAAGAGGGGACAGGGCGTGCCGGCTACACCTTC. Encoded protein: CASSQEGTGRAGYTF.